The rows below give T cell receptor beta chains drawn from one sample of a study of shared clonotypes between healthy human individuals. Produced via immunoSEQ multiplex PCR; TCRdb's table is partial and in-frame only. Of a few hundred thousand clones detected, roughly 95% appear once; the ten largest clones hold approximately 0.1%. The sample consisted of naive CD8+ T cells sorted from blood. Every receptor here comes from a woman aged 25 to 45 in good health. CDR3s include the opening cysteine and the closing phenylalanine or tryptophan. D genes are given only for firm matches. Some rows mark clone size as missing; the rest say once, few, many or name a class of expanded clone.

D | J | size | V | DNA | CDR3
TRBD2 | TRBJ2-3 | NA | TRBV7-8 | TGTGCCAGCAGGCCACCTAGCGGGATGAGAACAGATACGCAGTATTTT | CASRPPSGMRTDTQYF
NA | TRBJ2-1 | once | TRBV13 | TGTGCCAGCAGCATAAGGGGAACTCGCTACAATGAGCAGTTCTTC | CASSIRGTRYNEQFF
TRBD1 | TRBJ1-2 | NA | TRBV7-8 | TGTGCCAGCAGCCCGAGTGCCCCCGGGACAGGGGTCTCCGAGGACAGCTACACCTTC | CASSPSAPGTGVSEDSYTF
TRBD1 | TRBJ2-7 | NA | TRBV7-6 | TGTGCCAGCAGCTCCGGGACAGGGCACTCCTACGAGCAGTACTTC | CASSSGTGHSYEQYF
NA | TRBJ2-1 | NA | TRBV28 | TGTGCCAGCGGCAAGACAGAGTCGCAGTTCTTC | CASGKTESQFF
TRBD2 | TRBJ2-5 | NA | TRBV13 | TGTGCCAGCAGCTTGGGACTAGCGGAAGAGACCCAGTACTTC | CASSLGLAEETQYF
TRBD1 | TRBJ2-7 | NA | TRBV11-2 | TGTGCCAGCAGCTCAGACCGGGACAGGAGGCTGGAGCAGTACTTC | CASSSDRDRRLEQYF
NA | TRBJ1-5 | NA | TRBV19 | TGTGCCAGTAGTATTTGGAGCAATCAGCCCCAGCATTTT | CASSIWSNQPQHF
NA | TRBJ2-7 | NA | TRBV27 | TGTGCCAGCAGTTTCCCCCTACTAGCCGAGCAGTACTTC | CASSFPLLAEQYF
NA | TRBJ1-4 | NA | TRBV5-1 | TGCGCCAGCAGCCCCCTCCGGACAGAAAATAATGAAAAACTGTTTTTT | CASSPLRTENNEKLFF
TRBD2 | TRBJ2-7 | NA | TRBV9 | TGTGCCAGCAGCGTTAGCGGGGGCTCCTACGAGCAGTACTTC | CASSVSGGSYEQYF
TRBD1 | TRBJ1-2 | once | TRBV5-6 | TGTGCCAGCAGCTTGGGACAGGGCCATGGCTACACCTTC | CASSLGQGHGYTF
NA | TRBJ1-5 | NA | TRBV7-8 | TGTGCCAGCAGCTTATACAGGGCCACAAGCAATCAGCCCCAACATTTT | CASSLYRATSNQPQHF
TRBD2 | TRBJ2-7 | once | TRBV7-9 | TGTGCCAGCAGTCCACCAAAGGGAGGGTCCACCTACGAGCAGTACTTC | CASSPPKGGSTYEQYF
TRBD1 | TRBJ1-1 | NA | TRBV6-1 | TGTGCCAGCAGTGAAATCGGGACAGGCATCACTGAAGCTTTCTTT | CASSEIGTGITEAFF
NA | TRBJ2-6 | NA | TRBV28 | TGTGCCAGCAGTCACAGGGAAGGTTCTGGGGCCAACGTCCTGACTTTC | CASSHREGSGANVLTF
NA | TRBJ1-5 | NA | TRBV5-8 | TGTGCCAGCAGCTTGAGTCGGCAGGGGATACATCAGCCCCAGCATTTT | CASSLSRQGIHQPQHF
NA | TRBJ2-1 | NA | TRBV6-5 | TGTGCCAGCAGTGAGATGGACGGATATGAGCAGTTCTTC | CASSEMDGYEQFF
NA | TRBJ1-1 | NA | TRBV10-2 | TGCGCCAGCAGTGAGGTGGGGAATACAGAGGAAGCTTTCTTT | CASSEVGNTEEAFF
TRBD2 | TRBJ2-3 | NA | TRBV7-3 | TGTGCCAGCAGCCCAGCGGGAGGCCGCACAGATACGCAGTATTTT | CASSPAGGRTDTQYF
NA | TRBJ1-1 | NA | TRBV19 | TGTGCCAGTACCTTAGACGAGGGAATATGGAACACTGAAGCTTTCTTT | CASTLDEGIWNTEAFF
TRBD2 | TRBJ2-4 | NA | TRBV11-2 | TGTGCCAGCAGCAATAGCGGGGTAGCCAAAAACATTCAGTACTTC | CASSNSGVAKNIQYF
TRBD2 | TRBJ2-3 | NA | TRBV5-6 | TGTGCCAGCAGCTGGGGACTAGCGGGAGGTGACACAGATACGCAGTATTTT | CASSWGLAGGDTDTQYF
TRBD2 | TRBJ2-7 | NA | TRBV28 | TGTGCCAGCACCATGACTAGCGGGAGGAACTACGAGCAGTACTTC | CASTMTSGRNYEQYF
NA | TRBJ2-1 | NA | TRBV4-1 | TGCGCCAGCAGCCAAGAGGACGGCGCTTACAATGAGCAGTTCTTC | CASSQEDGAYNEQFF
NA | TRBJ2-1 | NA | TRBV19 | TGTGCCAGTAGTATCCTTTTTACCACCGCCGCCAAGGTAGGGAATGAGCAGTTCTTC | CASSILFTTAAKVGNEQFF
NA | TRBJ2-3 | NA | TRBV10-1 | TGCGCCAGCAGTGAGTCGCTCGGTCATACGCAGTATTTT | CASSESLGHTQYF
TRBD2 | TRBJ2-2 | NA | TRBV27 | TGTGCCAGTGCCGCGGGAGGGGGGGACACCGGGGAGCTGTTTTTT | CASAAGGGDTGELFF
NA | TRBJ2-7 | NA | TRBV30 | TGTGCCTGGAGCGCAACTAGCTACGAGCAGTACTTC | CAWSATSYEQYF
NA | TRBJ2-1 | NA | TRBV13 | TGTGCCAGCAGCTTTTACCTCCAATCTTACAATGAGCAGTTCTTC | CASSFYLQSYNEQFF
NA | TRBJ2-4 | NA | TRBV19 | TGTGCCAGTTTGGGTAGCGATAACATTCAGTACTTC | CASLGSDNIQYF
TRBD1 | TRBJ2-7 | NA | TRBV27 | TGTGCCAGCAGTCTCGGGACAGGCTCCTACGAGCAGTACTTC | CASSLGTGSYEQYF
NA | TRBJ2-3 | NA | TRBV15 | TGTGCCACCAGCAGAGGGGATGGGCGGATGAATACGCAGTATTTT | CATSRGDGRMNTQYF